This TCR beta chain was found in a study of identical twins. Study results and caveats: Zero-insertion analyses could be partly confounded by invariant MAIT and iNKT cells. Out-of-frame alpha sequences common to twins exhibited an excess of low generation probability.

Comment on this clonotype: Its antigen is not identified.

TCRdb used MiXCR to reprocess the 5' RACE reads, holding one entry per CDR3 protein. The data hold fewer than 900,000 distinct CDR3 sequences, with 18% observed a single time. V gave up 3 bases and J gave up 2 bases, with 11 bases separating them. Germline V gene data show CDR1 as KGHSH and CDR2 as LQKENI. CDR3 size: 15 residues. These same data were also listed under a study on T cells expressing NK-cell markers. According to that study: The contribution of dominant NKG2C+ clonotypes to CD8+ T cells in about 6 donors was about 1.0-7.0%.

The sample consisted of PBMCs. This chain connects TRBV18 to TRBJ2-1, with unresolved D. The source is a young woman in good health. CDR3 sequence (DNA): TGTGCCAGCTCACCTCTGGACGGTACCTACAATGAGCAGTTCTTC. Translation: CASSPLDGTYNEQFF.